A selection of T cell receptor beta chains follows, all from one sample in a study of T cell changes during pregnancy in multiple sclerosis. The repertoire was sequenced with immunoSEQ multiplex PCR; TCRdb's copy has only in-frame clones and lacks some. Among around 40,000 clones listed, about 92% were seen once. The starting material was CD8+ T cells from peripheral blood mononuclear cells, obtained in the third trimester of pregnancy. Receptors originate from a female donor with multiple sclerosis, enrolled in a pregnancy study. The CDR3 runs from the conserved cysteine through the conserved F or W. D genes are given only for firm matches. For some rows the clone size is stated as once, few or many, or as a class when expanded; others skip it.

-,TRBV7-8,TRBJ2-2,-,TGTGCCAGCAGCCGGCCGGAGCCCGGGGAGCTGTTTTTT,CASSRPEPGELFF
-,TRBV19,TRBJ2-6,-,TGTGCCAGTGAACCAGGGTTGGCAGATGGGGCCAACGTCCTGACTTTC,CASEPGLADGANVLTF
-,TRBV27,TRBJ2-5,-,TGTGCCACAGCCGAGAGGGAGACCCAGTACTTC,CATAERETQYF
TRBD1,TRBV27,TRBJ2-1,-,TGTGCCAGCAGTTTACGTCGACAGGGTCCTTCCTACAATGAGCAGTTCTTC,CASSLRRQGPSYNEQFF
-,TRBV19,TRBJ2-7,-,TGTGCCGCCGGGAGAGGGTCCTACGAGCAGTACTTC,CAAGRGSYEQYF
TRBD1,TRBV11-2,TRBJ2-1,-,TGTGCCAGCAGCTTGGCAATCCCCGGGACAGGGGATCCCAATGAGCAGTTCTTC,CASSLAIPGTGDPNEQFF
-,TRBV4-1,TRBJ2-7,-,TGCGCCAGCAGTCAAAGGGGGGGTTACGAGCAGTACTTC,CASSQRGGYEQYF
-,TRBV27,TRBJ2-1,-,TGTGCCAGCAGTGACGACCCGGGGTCCTACAATGAGCAGTTCTTC,CASSDDPGSYNEQFF
TRBD1,TRBV2,TRBJ1-6,-,TGTGCCAGCAGTCGGGACAGGGAGCTTGGTTATTCACCCCTCCACTTT,CASSRDRELGYSPLHF
-,TRBV9,TRBJ1-2,-,TGTGCCAGCAGCGTAGTATCTGGGCTTAACTATGGCTACACCTTC,CASSVVSGLNYGYTF
TRBD1,TRBV27,TRBJ1-3,-,TGTGCCAGCAGTACGACAGGGAGTGGAAACACCATATATTTT,CASSTTGSGNTIYF
-,TRBV30,TRBJ2-7,-,TGTGCCTGGAGTGTACTTGAGGACAGCTCCTACGAGCAGTACTTC,CAWSVLEDSSYEQYF
-,TRBV10-3,TRBJ1-6,-,TGTGCCATCAGTGAGGGTCTGTTAGGTGGAGATTCACCCCTCCACTTT,CAISEGLLGGDSPLHF
TRBD1,TRBV7-9,TRBJ2-6,-,TGTGCCAGCAGCTTGGATTTGGACAGGATCGGGTCTGGGGCCAACGTCCTGACTTTC,CASSLDLDRIGSGANVLTF
-,TRBV29-1,TRBJ1-3,few,TGCAGCGTTGTCCTTGGAAACACCATATATTTT,CSVVLGNTIYF
TRBD1,TRBV14,TRBJ2-1,-,TGTGCCAGCAGCCTACGTGGGACAGGGAGTAGATCTGAGCAGTTCTTC,CASSLRGTGSRSEQFF
-,TRBV6-6,TRBJ2-1,-,TGTGCCAGCAGTTACTGGGCTGGGAATGAGCAGTTCTTC,CASSYWAGNEQFF